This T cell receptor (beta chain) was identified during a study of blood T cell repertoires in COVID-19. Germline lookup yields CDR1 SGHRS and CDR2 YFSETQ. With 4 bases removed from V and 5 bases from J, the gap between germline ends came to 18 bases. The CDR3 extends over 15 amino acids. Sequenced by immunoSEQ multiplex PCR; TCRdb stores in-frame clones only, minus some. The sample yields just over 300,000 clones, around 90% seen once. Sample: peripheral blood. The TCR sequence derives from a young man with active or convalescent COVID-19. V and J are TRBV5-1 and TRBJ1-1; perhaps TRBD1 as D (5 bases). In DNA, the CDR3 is TGCGCCAGCAGCCCCCTGGACAAGGGGCGGACTGAAGCTTTCTTT. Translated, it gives CASSPLDKGRTEAFF.